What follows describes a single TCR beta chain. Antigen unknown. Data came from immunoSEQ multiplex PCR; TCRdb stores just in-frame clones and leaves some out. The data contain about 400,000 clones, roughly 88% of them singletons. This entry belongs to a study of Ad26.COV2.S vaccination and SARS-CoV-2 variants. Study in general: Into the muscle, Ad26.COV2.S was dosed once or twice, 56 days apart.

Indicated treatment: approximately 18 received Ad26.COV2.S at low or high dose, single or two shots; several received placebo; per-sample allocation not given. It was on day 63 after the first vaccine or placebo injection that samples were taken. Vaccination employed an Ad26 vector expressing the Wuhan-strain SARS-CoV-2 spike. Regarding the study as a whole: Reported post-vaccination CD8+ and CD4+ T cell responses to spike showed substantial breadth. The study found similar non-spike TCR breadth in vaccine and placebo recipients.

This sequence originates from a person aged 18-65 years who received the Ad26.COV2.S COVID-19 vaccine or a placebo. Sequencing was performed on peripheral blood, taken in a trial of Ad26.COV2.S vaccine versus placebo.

The CDR3 DNA reads as TGCGCCAGCAGTCCGAGAACTTTCCCAGACAGACCCTACGAGCAGTACTTC. Translated, it gives CASSPRTFPDRPYEQYF. J is TRBJ2-7 and V is TRBV4-3, with D possibly matching TRBD1 (5 bases). CDR1 LGHNA and CDR2 YSLEER come from the germline V gene. V dropped 6 bases and J dropped 2 bases, with 23 bases sitting between them. This CDR3 region has 17 residues.